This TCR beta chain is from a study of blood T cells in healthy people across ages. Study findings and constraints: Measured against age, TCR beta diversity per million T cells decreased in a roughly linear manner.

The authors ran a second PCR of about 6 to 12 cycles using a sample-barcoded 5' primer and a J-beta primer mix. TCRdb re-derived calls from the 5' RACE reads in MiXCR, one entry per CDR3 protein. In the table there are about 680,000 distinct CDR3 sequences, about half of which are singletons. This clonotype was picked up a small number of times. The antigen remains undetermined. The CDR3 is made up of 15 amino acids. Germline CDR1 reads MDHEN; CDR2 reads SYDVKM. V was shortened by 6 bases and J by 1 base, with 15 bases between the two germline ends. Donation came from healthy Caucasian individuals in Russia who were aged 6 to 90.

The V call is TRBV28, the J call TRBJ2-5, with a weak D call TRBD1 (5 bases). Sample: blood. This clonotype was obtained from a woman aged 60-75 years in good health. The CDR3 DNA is TGTGCCAGCAGCCTGGAACCGACAGCCCAAGAGACCCAGTACTTC. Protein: CASSLEPTAQETQYF.